This paragraph reports one T cell receptor beta chain. In the original analysis: Estimated nucleated cell counts came from reference gene primer amplification. Sequencing was performed with immunoSEQ multiplex PCR; in TCRdb, only in-frame clones are kept and a portion is missing. For V, J and clone size, that table is used; D and trimming come from the DNA. The sample has around 250,000 clones; roughly 84% are singletons. Trimming shortened V by 4 bases and J by 4 bases, and 14 bases separated the two germline ends. This CDR3 has 15 amino acids. The germline V gene has CDR1 GTSNPN and CDR2 SVGIG (reference sequence). This specimen comes from a study of blood T cell repertoires in COVID-19. For the study at large: The origin of the acute and convalescent COVID-19 samples was the United States, Italy and Spain. PBMCs, B-cell-depleted T cells, or T cells were the source of the cDNA or gDNA that made up the material.

The sample comprised peripheral blood. This TCR came from a woman between 40 and 50 years old who had recovered from COVID-19. V usage is TRBV30 and J usage is TRBJ1-6; D remains unclear. CDR3 in DNA: TGTGCCTGGAAGGGAGGAATTATGTATAATTCACCCCTCCACTTT. Its translation is CAWKGGIMYNSPLHF.